One sample yielded the 11 T cell receptor beta chains listed below, sequenced in a study of beta chain features in type 1 diabetes (dated by TCRdb to the late 2010s). Library prep was done by the immunoSEQ multiplex PCR assay. The entire amount of isolated RNA was reverse transcribed using the High Capacity cDNA Reverse Transcription Kit, so the sequenced TCRB transcripts were expressed ones. Entries here come from immuneACCESS through TCRdb and include only in-frame sequences with V and J called. Some clones fail to appear in such tables; in the studies checked, an unresolved V gene covers under half of the shortfall, and the cause of the remainder is unknown. The sample has under 250,000 clones on record, around 14% of them singletons. The ten largest clones represent roughly 0.024% of the sample. The sequencing sample was made of naive CD4+ T cells from blood. The cell subset or site label on this specimen signifies: true naive CD4+ T cells. Receptors originate from a woman between 40 and 55 years old in good health.

This clone was detected only a few times. V is TRBV19 and J is TRBJ2-7; 7 bases fit TRBD1. Germline V CDR1 and CDR2: LNHDA, SQIVND (reference sequence). The CDR3 consists of 15 residues. V gave up 4 bases and J gave up 3 bases; unmatched junction bases: 9. CDR3 residues: CASSTHLTGNYEQYF. CDR3 DNA: TGTGCCAGTAGTACCCACCTGACAGGGAACTACGAGCAGTACTTC. Full variable domain (outside the CDR3, taken from reference TRBV19 and TRBJ2-7): DGGITQSPKYLFRKEGQNVTLSCEQNLNHDAMYWYRQDPGQGLRLIYYSQIVNDFQKGDIAEGYSVSREKKESFPLTVTSAQKNPTAFYLCASSTHLTGNYEQYFGPGTRLTVT.

This clone was seen only a few times. The V gene is TRBV2, the J gene TRBJ1-6; D may be TRBD1 (6 bases). The length of the CDR3 is 15 residues. Germline V gene sequence: CDR1 SNHLY, CDR2 FYNNEI. The V end lost 8 bases, the J end lost 7 bases, and 18 bases lay between the germline ends. DNA for the CDR3: TGTGCCAGCGATCCACGCAGGGGAGAGAATTCACCCCTCCACTTT. Its protein is CASDPRRGENSPLHF.

There are a few counts of this clone. The V call is TRBV5-1, the J call TRBJ2-7; the match to TRBD2 covers 8 bases. Unmatched junction bases numbered 7, after V lost 2 bases and J lost 3 bases. Germline V gene data show CDR1 as SGHRS and CDR2 as YFSETQ. This CDR3 contains 15 residues. The CDR3 region is CASSLSGGMDYEQYF. In nucleotides, the CDR3 is TGCGCCAGCAGCTTAAGCGGGGGAATGGACTACGAGCAGTACTTC.

V is TRBV18 and J is TRBJ2-7; D perhaps matches TRBD1 (6 bases). This CDR3 region has 15 residues. Germline V gives CDR1 KGHSH, CDR2 LQKENI. V was clipped by 2 bases and J by 9 bases, with 20 bases between them. The CDR3, as DNA: TGTGCCAGCTCACCAAACCGGGACACCCCGGTGGGGCAGTACTTC. Its protein product is CASSPNRDTPVGQYF.

This clone was recorded a few times. The chain joins TRBV7-2 to TRBJ1-1, with D perhaps matching TRBD1 (5 bases). Germline V lookup: CDR1 SGHTA, CDR2 FQGNSA. V lost 2 bases, J lost 4 bases, and 14 bases lay in between. The length of the CDR3 is 15 residues. CDR3 region: CASSLTHRPGTEAFF. As DNA, the CDR3 is TGTGCCAGCAGCTTAACTCACAGGCCGGGCACTGAAGCTTTCTTT.

This clone appeared a few times. The junction departs from the called germline gene at one end, perhaps through a read error. This chain connects TRBV11-2 to TRBJ2-1; possibly TRBD1 for D (6 bases). CDR1 is SGHAT, CDR2 FQNNGV, per germline. This CDR3 has 15 residues. CDR3 residues: CASSLQVGAQNEQFF. The CDR3 DNA follows: TGCGCCAGCAGCCTACAGGTGGGGGCACAAAATGAGCAGTTCTTC. Drawing the rest from reference TRBV11-2 and TRBJ2-1, the complete variable domain is EAGVAQSPRYKIIEKRQSVAFWCNPISGHATLYWYQQILGQGPKLLIQFQNNGVVDDSQLPKDRFSAERLKGVDSTLKIQPAKLEDSAVYLCASSLQVGAQNEQFFGPGTRLTVL.

This clone has more than one count but fewer than ten. The chain links TRBV6-1 to TRBJ2-3, with 9 bases fitting TRBD1. Germline CDR1 is MNHNS and CDR2 is SASEGT. J lost 8 bases, V lost 6 bases, and 12 bases had no gene match. The CDR3 sequence is 15 residues long. CDR3 DNA sequence: TGTGCCAGCAGCCAGGGACAGGGACATGTCTTTACGCAGTATTTT. This gives the protein CASSQGQGHVFTQYF.

This chain uses TRBV5-4 with TRBJ2-3; 9 bases map to TRBD2. Germline CDR1 and CDR2: SGHNT and YYREEE (reference sequence). The CDR3 contains 14 residues. V lost 4 bases to trimming and J lost 4 bases; unmatched junction nucleotides: 4. The CDR3 region is CASSPRTSADTQYF. The CDR3 DNA reads as TGTGCCAGCAGCCCACGGACTAGCGCAGATACGCAGTATTTT.

This clone was found a few times. This chain joins TRBV10-3 and TRBJ1-5; 7 nucleotides match TRBD1. J gave up 5 bases and V 10 bases, and 5 bases lay outside the gene matches. Germline CDR1 reads ENHRY; CDR2 reads SYGVKD. CDR3 length equals 12 residues. The CDR3: CATGTEYQPQHF. The CDR3 DNA follows: TGTGCCACCGGGACAGAGTATCAGCCCCAGCATTTT.

This chain connects TRBV9 to TRBJ2-5, with 10 bases that match TRBD2. Germline trimming cut 0 bases from V and 5 bases from J; bases unmatched to any gene: 4. The CDR3 contains 15 residues. Germline V gene data show CDR1 as SGDLS and CDR2 as YYNGEE. Here the CDR3 DNA reads TGTGCCAGCAGCGTAGATGGGACTAGCGAGGAGACCCAGTACTTC. Encoded protein: CASSVDGTSEETQYF.

This clone was seen a handful of times. This chain connects TRBV5-4 to TRBJ2-5; 12 nucleotides line up with TRBD2. This CDR3 comprises 16 residues. Germline V gene data show CDR1 as SGHNT and CDR2 as YYREEE (reference sequence). With V trimmed by 0 bases and J by 2 bases, 2 bases remained unmatched. The CDR3 loop is CASSLGLAGAQETQYF. CDR3 DNA: TGTGCCAGCAGCTTGGGACTAGCGGGGGCACAAGAGACCCAGTACTTC.